The source of this TCR beta chain is a study of blood T cell repertoires in COVID-19. Those enrolled, adults aged roughly 18 to 89 years, came from fewer than 25 US areas. Clinical history reported by participants formed the basis on which cohorts were assigned. Cohort 3 donors counted as recovered after two negative PCRs, clearance, or resolved symptoms. TCRdb's copy holds only in-frame clones and misses some; the assay was immunoSEQ multiplex PCR. The table has more than 200,000 clones, roughly 90% seen once; the top ten hold under 5%. V was clipped by 6 bases and J by 2 bases; unmatched bases: 7. Germline CDR1 LNHDA, CDR2 SQIVND (reference sequence). This CDR3 spans 15 amino acids.

Material: PBMCs or T cells enriched from blood (not recorded which). This TCR came from a woman aged 30 to 39 who had recovered from COVID-19. This sequence joins TRBV19 and TRBJ1-3; 7 bases map to TRBD1. This chain's CDR3 is CASSSGQLTGNTIYF. CDR3 bases: TGTGCCAGTAGCTCGGGACAGTTAACTGGAAACACCATATATTTT.